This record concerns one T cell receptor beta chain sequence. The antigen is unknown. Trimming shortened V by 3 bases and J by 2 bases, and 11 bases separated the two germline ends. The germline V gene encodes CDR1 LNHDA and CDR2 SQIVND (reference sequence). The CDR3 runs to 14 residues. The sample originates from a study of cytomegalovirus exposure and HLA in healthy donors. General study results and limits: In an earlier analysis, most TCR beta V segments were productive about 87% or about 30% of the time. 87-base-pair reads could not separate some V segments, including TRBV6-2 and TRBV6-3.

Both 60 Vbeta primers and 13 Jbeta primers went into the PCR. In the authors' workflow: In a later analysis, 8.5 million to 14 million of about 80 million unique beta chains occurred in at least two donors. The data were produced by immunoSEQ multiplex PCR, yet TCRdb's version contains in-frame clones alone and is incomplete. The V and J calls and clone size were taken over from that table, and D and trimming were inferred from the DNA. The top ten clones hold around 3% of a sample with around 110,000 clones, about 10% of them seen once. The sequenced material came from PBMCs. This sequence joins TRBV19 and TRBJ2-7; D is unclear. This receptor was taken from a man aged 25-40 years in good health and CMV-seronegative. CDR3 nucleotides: TGTGCCAGTAGTATTTCTACGGGTCCCTACGAGCAGTACTTC. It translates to CASSISTGPYEQYF.